This T cell receptor beta chain comes out of a study of blood T cell repertoires in COVID-19. Study as a whole: Acute-phase and convalescent COVID-19 samples originated in the United States, Italy and Spain.

The length of the CDR3 is 15 residues. Here immunoSEQ multiplex PCR was the method, and the copy in TCRdb shows in-frame clones only, minus some. The top ten clones hold 1.5% to 2% of a sample with 100,000 or so clones, 85% of them seen once. The receptor was isolated from a woman aged 65 to 85 with active or convalescent COVID-19. The genes are TRBV21-1 and TRBJ1-2. TRBV21-1 is tagged as a pseudogene. Sequencing was done on a sample of peripheral blood. The CDR3 DNA reads as TGTGCCAGCAGCAAAGTGCCCCCTCCTAGAAATGGCTACACCTTC. Its protein product is CASSKVPPPRNGYTF.